This is a list of T cell receptor beta chains from one sample in a study of spatial heterogeneity in lung cancer. TCRdb fed the 5' RACE reads into MiXCR, producing one record per CDR3 protein. The sample contains some 8,200 distinct CDR3 sequences, around 7% of which appear only once. The sample here was lung tumor tissue, taken at surgery. The receptors originated from a male donor with early-stage non-small cell lung cancer. Each CDR3 is given with its conserved first and last residue. Fields, in order: V gene, J gene, D gene, clone size, CDR3 DNA, CDR3 protein. D genes are given only for firm matches. Not every row has a clone size; where given, it reads once, few, many or a size class.

V gene: TRBV2; J gene: TRBJ2-2; D gene: TRBD2; clone size: .; CDR3 DNA: TGTGCCAGCACCCCCGGAAGCGGGGGAGGCACCGGGGAGCTGTTTTTT; CDR3 protein: CASTPGSGGGTGELFF
V gene: TRBV6-5; J gene: TRBJ2-7; D gene: TRBD2; clone size: many; CDR3 DNA: TGTGCCAGCAGTTACTCGACTAGCGGGGACTACGAGCAGTACTTC; CDR3 protein: CASSYSTSGDYEQYF
V gene: TRBV5-6; J gene: TRBJ2-7; D gene: .; clone size: many; CDR3 DNA: TGTGCCAGCAGCTTGAAGGGGGGTTTCGAGCAGTACTTC; CDR3 protein: CASSLKGGFEQYF
V gene: TRBV6-2/TRBV6-3; J gene: TRBJ2-1; D gene: .; clone size: medium-sized; CDR3 DNA: TGTGCCAGCAGTCGCGGGACTTCAAGGAATGAGCAGTTCTTC; CDR3 protein: CASSRGTSRNEQFF
V gene: TRBV10-2; J gene: TRBJ2-3; D gene: .; clone size: .; CDR3 DNA: TGCGCCAGTGGACAAGATACGCAGTATTTT; CDR3 protein: CASGQDTQYF
V gene: TRBV5-1; J gene: TRBJ2-7; D gene: TRBD2; clone size: many; CDR3 DNA: TGCGCCAGCAGCGGAATAGCGGGAGAAGCGAACGAGCAGTACTTC; CDR3 protein: CASSGIAGEANEQYF
V gene: TRBV18; J gene: TRBJ2-3; D gene: .; clone size: many; CDR3 DNA: TGTGCCAGCTCCGTCCGGGGGAGCACAGATACGCAGTATTTT; CDR3 protein: CASSVRGSTDTQYF
V gene: TRBV28; J gene: TRBJ1-2; D gene: .; clone size: medium-sized; CDR3 DNA: TGTGCCAGCAGGGACTCCCGTAGGTATGGCTACACCTTC; CDR3 protein: CASRDSRRYGYTF
V gene: TRBV2; J gene: TRBJ1-1; D gene: .; clone size: medium-sized; CDR3 DNA: TGTGCCAGCAGTGAATTGGGGCCTGAAGCTTTCTTT; CDR3 protein: CASSELGPEAFF
V gene: TRBV20-1; J gene: TRBJ1-2; D gene: TRBD1; clone size: many; CDR3 DNA: TGCAGTGCTAGAATCGGACAGGGAGGCTACACCTTC; CDR3 protein: CSARIGQGGYTF
V gene: TRBV6-5; J gene: TRBJ1-2; D gene: TRBD1; clone size: medium-sized; CDR3 DNA: TGTGCCAGCAGAACAGACAGGGGAGGCTATGGCTACACCTTC; CDR3 protein: CASRTDRGGYGYTF
V gene: TRBV19; J gene: TRBJ1-5; D gene: TRBD1; clone size: many; CDR3 DNA: TGTGCCAGTAGCGTCGCCGGGACAGTGCGTTCCCGGGACAATCAGCCCCAGCATTTT; CDR3 protein: CASSVAGTVRSRDNQPQHF
V gene: TRBV5-6; J gene: TRBJ1-5; D gene: .; clone size: many; CDR3 DNA: TGTGCCAGCAGCTGGGCAGGGGGCAATCAGCCCCAGCATTTT; CDR3 protein: CASSWAGGNQPQHF
V gene: TRBV10-3; J gene: TRBJ2-7; D gene: .; clone size: many; CDR3 DNA: TGTGCCATCGGCGCGGAAAACACCTACGAGCAGTACTTC; CDR3 protein: CAIGAENTYEQYF
V gene: TRBV28; J gene: TRBJ1-1; D gene: .; clone size: medium-sized; CDR3 DNA: TGTGCCAGCAGTTTCCCGACAGGCCTACTTTCCGGTGGCACTGAAGCTTTCTTT; CDR3 protein: CASSFPTGLLSGGTEAFF
V gene: TRBV5-1; J gene: TRBJ2-3; D gene: TRBD2; clone size: medium-sized; CDR3 DNA: TGCGCCAGCAGCTTGGAAGCGGGGGGGCAAAGAGATACGCAGTATTTT; CDR3 protein: CASSLEAGGQRDTQYF
V gene: TRBV7-2; J gene: TRBJ2-7; D gene: TRBD2; clone size: many; CDR3 DNA: TGTGCCAGCAGCAAACATGGCGGGAGGGACTACGAGCAGTACTTC; CDR3 protein: CASSKHGGRDYEQYF
V gene: TRBV6-5; J gene: TRBJ1-2; D gene: .; clone size: many; CDR3 DNA: TGTGCCCGATTGGGGACTCGAAGCTATGGCTACACCTTC; CDR3 protein: CARLGTRSYGYTF
V gene: TRBV28; J gene: TRBJ2-1; D gene: .; clone size: .; CDR3 DNA: TGTGCCAGCAGTTTAGAGGGCAGTTACAATGAGCAGTTCTTC; CDR3 protein: CASSLEGSYNEQFF
V gene: TRBV6-5; J gene: TRBJ2-5; D gene: TRBD1; clone size: many; CDR3 DNA: TGTGCCAGCAGTTACGGGACAGGGTATAGGGAGACCCAGTACTTC; CDR3 protein: CASSYGTGYRETQYF
V gene: TRBV11-2; J gene: TRBJ2-7; D gene: .; clone size: medium-sized; CDR3 DNA: TGTGCCAGCAGCTTATCCACCTACGAGCAGTACTTC; CDR3 protein: CASSLSTYEQYF
V gene: TRBV19; J gene: TRBJ1-1; D gene: TRBD1; clone size: medium-sized; CDR3 DNA: TGTGCCAGTAATTTTTGGGACAGGAACACTGAAGCTTTCTTT; CDR3 protein: CASNFWDRNTEAFF